Listed below are T cell receptor beta chains from one sample, sequenced in a study of cytomegalovirus exposure and HLA in healthy donors. Generated by immunoSEQ multiplex PCR, the TCRdb table keeps only in-frame clones and is missing some. The data hold about 97,000 clones, with around 73% observed a single time. The sample taken for sequencing was PBMCs. The origin of the receptors is a man aged 40-49 years in good health and CMV-seronegative. Both conserved end residues are part of each CDR3. A D gene is named only where the DNA matches it firmly.

>-|13|TRBV6-5
CASSPWHTYEQYF
>-|15|TRBV7-3
CASSLILVGDTEAFF
>TRBD1|14|TRBV5-6
CASSRDREDYGYTF
>TRBD1|15|TRBV18
CASSRAGGAVDGYTF
>TRBD1|13|TRBV29-1
CSVKTGGSYEQYF
>-|11|TRBV7-2
CASSFRGSYTF
>TRBD2|15|TRBV29-1
CSVTSGSLLVHEQYF
>TRBD1|14|TRBV14
CASSQRTGFYEQYF
>TRBD1|16|TRBV5-8
CASSPGQGRNTGELFF
>-|14|TRBV6-1
CASSYDRTDQPQHF
>TRBD2|16|TRBV30
CAWSVPGTSSYNEQFF
>-|16|TRBV7-7
CASSPLGGEFFYGYTF
>TRBD2|17|TRBV5-1
CASSPYSGTTRLAEQFF
>TRBD1|15|TRBV18
CASSPRDRGTETQYF
>-|16|TRBV14
CASSQGPARLYNEQFF
>-|12|TRBV28
CASSLTLSPLHF
>-|16|TRBV5-1
CASRTGIDRVNYGYTF
>TRBD1|14|TRBV7-8
CASSARTGTYEQYF
>TRBD2|14|TRBV6-6
CASSSGANTDTQYF
>-|15|TRBV4-1
CASSQDMGRREKLFF
>TRBD1|15|TRBV6-5
CASSLQGAYGDTQYF
>-|11|TRBV19
CASTEDGELFF
>-|15|TRBV9
CASSGLGRRPGELFF
>-|15|TRBV5-1
CASSGGQSRTDTQYF
>TRBD2|16|TRBV11-1
CASSPRSSGGTYEQYF
>-|14|TRBV5-1
CASSLGDLDTEAFF
>TRBD2|14|TRBV4-3
CASSPGLALYEQYF